This T cell receptor beta chain was identified in a study of graft-versus-host responses after intestinal transplantation. Method: immunoSEQ multiplex PCR; TCRdb's copy keeps in-frame clones and lacks some. The sample gives some 86,000 clones, 91% of which show up once; over 0.095% is in the top ten. Regarding the study as a whole: Among circulating GvH clones, peak levels were associated with early post-transplant declines in HvG clones. GvH clones were identified in recipient marrow, with some first appearing in ileum or blood.

V was cut by 5 bases and J by 1 base, with 13 bases left in between. Germline V gene sequence: CDR1 LNHDA, CDR2 SQIVND (reference sequence). The CDR3 totals 15 residues. Comments on this clone: Antigen specificity is unknown.

The chain is built from TRBV19 and TRBJ2-3, with D perhaps TRBD2 (7 bases). The sample here was unstimulated CD4+ T cells sorted from spleen or lymph node cells, taken before intestinal transplant. The source is a human donor who received an intestinal transplant. The CDR3 region is CASSWGGSGTDTQYF. The CDR3 DNA follows: TGTGCCAGTAGTTGGGGGGGCTCGGGCACAGATACGCAGTATTTT. The full variable domain, its missing parts supplied by reference TRBV19 and TRBJ2-3, is DGGITQSPKYLFRKEGQNVTLSCEQNLNHDAMYWYRQDPGQGLRLIYYSQIVNDFQKGDIAEGYSVSREKKESFPLTVTSAQKNPTAFYLCASSWGGSGTDTQYFGPGTRLTVL.